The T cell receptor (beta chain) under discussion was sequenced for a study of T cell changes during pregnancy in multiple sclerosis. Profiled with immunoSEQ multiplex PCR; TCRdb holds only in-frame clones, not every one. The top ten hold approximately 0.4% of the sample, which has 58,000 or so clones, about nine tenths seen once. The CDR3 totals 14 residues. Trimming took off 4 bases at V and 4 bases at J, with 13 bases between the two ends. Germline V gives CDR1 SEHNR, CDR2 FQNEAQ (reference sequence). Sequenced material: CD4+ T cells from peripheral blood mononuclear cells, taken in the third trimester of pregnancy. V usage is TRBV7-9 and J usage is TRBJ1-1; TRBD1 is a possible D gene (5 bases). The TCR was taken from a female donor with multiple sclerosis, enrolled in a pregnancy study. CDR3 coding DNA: TGTGCCAGCAGCTCCGGGGGGGTCGGCACTGAAGCTTTCTTT. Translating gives CASSSGGVGTEAFF.